Following are 12 T cell receptor beta chains from one sample sequenced in a study of cytomegalovirus exposure and HLA in healthy donors. In the PCR, 60 Vbeta and 13 Jbeta primers were used. Method: immunoSEQ multiplex PCR; TCRdb's copy keeps in-frame clones and lacks some. This table holds around 130,000 clones, around 67% found once. Input material: PBMCs. These receptors were collected from a woman aged 35 to 49 in good health and CMV-seropositive.

The rearrangement joins TRBV29-1 to TRBJ1-2; a possible D gene is TRBD1 (5 bases). CDR3 length equals 13 residues. The germline V gene encodes CDR1 SQVTM and CDR2 ANQGSEA. Trimming left V 5 bases short and J 1 base short, with 11 bases between. The CDR3 protein is CSVQGGDNYGYTF. DNA of the CDR3: TGCAGCGTTCAGGGAGGGGATAACTATGGCTACACCTTC.

V gene TRBV10-1 combines with J gene TRBJ1-4, with D perhaps matching TRBD1 (5 bases). Per the germline V gene, CDR1 is WNHNN and CDR2 is SYGVQD (reference sequence). Between the trimmed V and J ends, which lost 6 bases and 6 bases, there was a span of 8 bases. The CDR3 runs to 12 residues. This CDR3 reads CASSLRDEKLFF. The CDR3 coding sequence is TGCGCCAGCAGCCTCAGGGATGAAAAACTGTTTTTT.

This chain connects TRBV6-5 to TRBJ2-5, with D possibly being TRBD2 (7 bases). V dropped 6 bases and J dropped 9 bases, with 20 bases sitting between them. CDR1 is MNHEY and CDR2 is SVGAGI in the germline V gene. The CDR3 has 14 residues. CDR3 loop: CASSEGGAVQAQYF. DNA of the CDR3: TGTGCCAGCAGCGAAGGGGGGGCGGTCCAGGCCCAGTACTTC.

This clone has a handful of counts. The rearrangement links TRBV6-5 to TRBJ2-5; 7 positions agree with TRBD1. Unmatched junction bases numbered 9, after V lost 5 bases and J lost 3 bases. CDR1 and CDR2 (germline): MNHEY, SVGAGI. The CDR3 is made up of 15 amino acids. The DNA of the CDR3 is TGTGCCAGCAGTCAGCCCGGGACAGCCAAAGAGACCCAGTACTTC. It translates to CASSQPGTAKETQYF.

This clone was recorded only once. The chain employs TRBV29-1 and TRBJ2-2; 7 nucleotides align to TRBD1. CDR1 and CDR2 from the germline V gene are SQVTM and ANQGSEA. With 4 bases clipped from V and 7 bases from J, the junction kept 6 bases outside the gene matches. The length of the CDR3 is 13 residues. The CDR3 region is CSVAKGAGGELFF. The DNA of the CDR3 is TGCAGCGTTGCCAAGGGGGCGGGCGGGGAGCTGTTTTTT.

The chain uses TRBV7-9 and TRBJ1-2; D unclear. In germline, CDR1 is SEHNR, CDR2 FQNEAQ (reference sequence). V was cut by 6 bases and J by 7 bases, with 12 bases left in between. The CDR3 loop spans 12 amino acids. The CDR3 is CASSPPSGGYTF. The CDR3 bases are TGTGCCAGCAGTCCTCCCAGCGGTGGCTACACCTTC.

The chain employs TRBV5-1 and TRBJ1-4; TRBD1 aligns across 10 bases. Germline-derived CDR1 and CDR2 are SGHRS and YFSETQ. V shed 0 bases, J shed 4 bases, and the junction held 3 bases outside the gene matches. This CDR3 comprises 16 residues. This chain's CDR3 is CASSLGQGAFNEKLFF. The CDR3 nucleotides are TGCGCCAGCAGCTTGGGACAGGGGGCCTTTAATGAAAAACTGTTTTTT.

This clone showed up just a few times. The CDR3 DNA reads as TGCGCCAGCAGCCCGAGATTAGCGGGAGGGCGCTCCTACGAGCAGTACTTC. As protein: CASSPRLAGGRSYEQYF. This chain connects TRBV4-3 to TRBJ2-7; TRBD2 matches at 11 bases. The CDR3 is made up of 17 amino acids. From germline, CDR1 is LGHNA and CDR2 YSLEER. V shed 4 bases, J shed 0 bases, and the junction held 8 bases outside the gene matches.

The chain combines TRBV2 with TRBJ1-5; D is uncertain. V dropped 0 bases and J dropped 0 bases, with 6 bases sitting between them. This CDR3 has 15 residues. In germline, CDR1 is SNHLY, CDR2 FYNNEI. CDR3: CASSEAPVSNQPQHF. As DNA, the CDR3 is TGTGCCAGCAGTGAAGCCCCAGTTAGCAATCAGCCCCAGCATTTT.

V is TRBV21-1 and J is TRBJ2-2; the table assigns TRBD2, which was not confirmed against the DNA. TRBV21-1 has pseudogene status. The CDR3 has 16 residues. CDR3 region: CASSPQAGVNTGELFF. In DNA, the CDR3 is TGTGCCAGCAGCCCCCAAGCGGGAGTGAACACCGGGGAGCTGTTTTTT.

The table lists this clone with a few counts. The chain employs TRBV18 and TRBJ2-3; D is unresolved. CDR1 is KGHSH and CDR2 is LQKENI in the germline V gene. V lost 6 bases and J lost 4, with 5 bases in between. The CDR3 consists of 11 residues. The CDR3 loop reads CASSRADTQYF. The CDR3 bases are TGTGCCAGCTCCCGGGCAGATACGCAGTATTTT.

J is TRBJ2-7 and V is TRBV18; 10 nucleotides align to TRBD1. CDR3 length: 15 residues. Unmatched junction bases numbered 8, after V lost 5 bases and J lost 4 bases. Germline V gene data show CDR1 as KGHSH and CDR2 as LQKENI. CDR3 loop: CASSSPGQGPYEQYF. DNA of the CDR3: TGTGCCAGCTCATCCCCGGGACAGGGGCCGTACGAGCAGTACTTC.